This T cell receptor (beta chain) was recorded in a study of regulatory T cells in long-lasting Graves disease. Study observations and caveats: Authors noted too few samples as a limitation.

To make TCR beta libraries, researchers used iRepertoire HTBI primers and Arm-PCR of CDR3 regions. From the multiplex PCR reads, TCRdb called clonotypes with MiXCR, one entry per CDR3 protein. The top ten clones hold 25% of a sample with roughly 530,000 distinct CDR3 sequences, about 16% of them seen once. Time point here: newly diagnosed GD, antithyroid drugs for less than 3 months. After RNA was extracted from PBMCs, the TCR library was made from it. V was clipped by 0 bases and J by 4 bases; unmatched bases: 3. This CDR3 comprises 15 residues. CDR1 is SGHAT, CDR2 FQNNGV, per germline. Ten or more counts support this clonotype. Its antigen is not known. These data were also reused for a study on T cells in Graves' hyperthyroidism and ophthalmopathy.

The clonotype comes from a woman aged 35-60 years with Graves disease. Sequenced material: peripheral blood mononuclear cells (PBMCs), taken at new diagnosis, from a patient treated with antithyroid drugs. V and J are TRBV11-2 and TRBJ2-1, with 7 bases aligning to TRBD2. CDR3 in DNA: TGTGCCAGCAGCTTAGAGGCGGGGGAATACAATGAGCAGTTCTTC. Translated, it gives CASSLEAGEYNEQFF.